A selection of T cell receptor beta chains follows, all from one sample in a study of OX40 agonist ivuxolimab in advanced cancers. Generated by immunoSEQ multiplex PCR, the TCRdb table keeps only in-frame clones and is missing some. This table holds some 60,000 clones, 84% found once. Sequencing used CD4+ or CD8+ T cells sorted from blood, obtained in a trial of the OX40 agonist ivuxolimab. The source is an adult with an advanced solid tumor such as melanoma, head and neck, liver or kidney cancer. Each CDR3 is given with its conserved first and last residue. A D gene is named only where the DNA matches it firmly. Not every row has a clone size; where given, it reads once, few, many or a size class.

j_call v_call clone_size d_call cdr3_aa cdr3_nt
TRBJ1-2 TRBV28 few TRBD1 CASSSYGQVSGYTF TGTGCCAGCAGTTCCTACGGACAGGTTTCTGGCTACACCTTC
TRBJ2-5 TRBV2 - - CASSDIRETQYF TGTGCCAGCAGTGACATACGCGAGACCCAGTACTTC
TRBJ2-6 TRBV5-1 - - CASSSIRVAVGANVLTF TGCGCCAGCAGCTCAATTCGGGTGGCAGTTGGGGCCAACGTCCTGACTTTC
TRBJ1-5 TRBV23-1 few TRBD1 CASTTMGGQKRQPQHF TGCGCCAGCACCACGATGGGGGGACAGAAAAGGCAGCCCCAGCATTTT
TRBJ2-3 TRBV19 - TRBD2 CASSIGEGITDTQYF TGTGCCAGTAGTATAGGGGAGGGGATTACAGATACGCAGTATTTT
TRBJ2-1 TRBV27 - TRBD2 CASSPSTSGSSHEQFF TGTGCCAGCAGTCCCAGTACTAGCGGGAGTAGCCATGAGCAGTTCTTC
TRBJ2-1 TRBV10-3 - TRBD2 CAISDPGASGGAENEQFF TGTGCCATCAGTGATCCCGGGGCTAGCGGGGGGGCCGAAAATGAGCAGTTCTTC
TRBJ2-7 TRBV6-6 - TRBD1 CASSRGTGLPYEQYF TGTGCCAGCAGTCGAGGGACAGGACTACCCTACGAGCAGTACTTC
TRBJ1-2 TRBV19 - - CASSIAGSDYGYTF TGTGCCAGTAGTATAGCTGGTTCGGACTATGGCTACACCTTC
TRBJ1-4 TRBV30 - TRBD1 CASGDRAGEKLFF TGTGCCTCGGGGGACAGGGCAGGTGAAAAACTGTTTTTT
TRBJ1-6 TRBV12-5 - - CASGLRPGSYNSPLHF TGTGCTAGTGGTTTGCGTCCAGGCTCCTATAATTCACCCCTCCACTTT
TRBJ2-1 TRBV4-2 - - CASSQERGLGGEQFF TGTGCCAGCAGCCAAGAGCGTGGTCTTGGGGGTGAGCAGTTCTTC
TRBJ2-2 TRBV11-3 - - CASSFSGPGELFF TGTGCCAGCAGCTTCTCAGGGCCCGGGGAGCTGTTTTTT
TRBJ1-2 TRBV30 once TRBD1 CAWGKGAGYTF TGTGCCTGGGGTAAGGGGGCCGGCTACACCTTC
TRBJ2-3 TRBV7-2 few TRBD2 CASSNRLAGGDTQYF TGTGCCAGCAGCAACCGACTAGCGGGCGGAGATACGCAGTATTTT
TRBJ2-3 TRBV27 once - CASSLTGYTDTQYF TGTGCCAGCAGTTTGACGGGATACACAGATACGCAGTATTTT
TRBJ2-7 TRBV18 - - CASSPGPYEQYF TGTGCCAGCTCACCGGGCCCTTACGAGCAGTACTTC
TRBJ2-6 TRBV6-1 - - CASSEREPGANVLTF TGTGCCAGCAGTGAAAGGGAGCCCGGGGCCAACGTCCTGACTTTC
TRBJ2-4 TRBV28 - - CASSLNEPKNIQYF TGTGCCAGCAGTTTAAACGAGCCCAAAAACATTCAGTACTTC
TRBJ1-4 TRBV27 - - CASSLRLGTNEKLFF TGTGCCAGCAGTTTAAGACTTGGAACTAATGAAAAACTGTTTTTT
TRBJ2-5 TRBV30 - TRBD1 CAWSRDRRETQYF TGTGCCTGGAGCCGGGACAGGAGAGAGACCCAGTACTTC
TRBJ1-3 TRBV4-2 - - CASSQGGIIGDTIYF TGTGCCAGCAGCCAAGGAGGCATAATAGGGGACACCATATATTTT
TRBJ2-3 TRBV10-3 many TRBD2 CAISERLASTDTQYF TGTGCCATCAGTGAGCGACTAGCTAGCACAGATACGCAGTATTTT
TRBJ2-2 TRBV19 - TRBD2 CASSIPGLAGNTGELFF TGTGCCAGTAGTATCCCGGGACTAGCGGGTAACACCGGGGAGCTGTTTTTT
TRBJ2-3 TRBV19 - TRBD2 CASSRREADTQYF TGTGCCAGTAGTAGGCGGGAGGCAGATACGCAGTATTTT
TRBJ1-5 TRBV6-5 - TRBD1 CASSSRPGTESPQHF TGTGCCAGCAGTTCGCGTCCCGGGACAGAGAGCCCCCAGCATTTT
TRBJ2-5 TRBV6-5 - - CASRRTGGETQYF TGTGCCAGCAGGCGGACGGGTGGGGAGACCCAGTACTTC
TRBJ2-3 TRBV6-6 - - CASSYGGASTDTQYF TGTGCCAGCAGTTACGGCGGAGCTAGCACAGATACGCAGTATTTT
TRBJ1-1 TRBV6-5 - - CASTTVRSGNTEAFF TGTGCCAGCACCACGGTGAGGAGCGGGAACACTGAAGCTTTCTTT
TRBJ2-3 TRBV5-4 - - CASSLGRGSTDTQYF TGTGCCAGCAGCTTGGGGCGGGGAAGCACAGATACGCAGTATTTT
TRBJ1-5 TRBV5-8 - TRBD1 CASSFTGTGKGNQPQHF TGTGCCAGCAGCTTTACCGGGACAGGGAAAGGCAATCAGCCCCAGCATTTT
TRBJ2-7 TRBV14 - - CASSLSYEQYF TGTGCCAGCAGCCTCTCCTACGAGCAGTACTTC
TRBJ2-1 TRBV19 - TRBD2 CASSEIAGLSYNEQFF TGTGCCAGTAGTGAGATAGCGGGGCTTTCCTACAATGAGCAGTTCTTC
TRBJ2-3 TRBV4-3 - - CASSLGRTSTDTQYF TGCGCCAGCAGCCTCGGACGGACTAGCACAGATACGCAGTATTTT
TRBJ1-3 TRBV9 few - CASSPRPFTSSGNTIYF TGTGCCAGCAGCCCTAGACCCTTTACATCCTCTGGAAACACCATATATTTT
TRBJ2-1 TRBV7-8 - - CASSLPQGGAYEQFF TGTGCCAGCAGCTTGCCGCAAGGGGGGGCATATGAGCAGTTCTTC
TRBJ1-1 TRBV9 - - CASSALQSVGPGAFF TGTGCCAGCAGCGCACTACAGTCAGTTGGTCCGGGAGCTTTCTTT
TRBJ2-7 TRBV5-1 - - CASSLGPELGEQYF TGCGCCAGCAGCTTGGGACCGGAATTGGGCGAGCAGTACTTC
TRBJ2-7 TRBV19 - TRBD1 CASSIVETGGYEQYF TGTGCCAGTAGTATAGTAGAGACAGGGGGCTACGAGCAGTACTTC
TRBJ1-2 TRBV30 - - CAWRPGRGLSHRFGYTF TGTGCCTGGCGACCGGGAAGGGGGTTATCCCACCGGTTTGGCTACACCTTC
TRBJ1-3 TRBV6-5 - - CASATVRSSGNTIYF TGTGCCAGCGCGACGGTTAGGAGCTCTGGAAACACCATATATTTT
TRBJ2-3 TRBV10-3 - - CAIGKGFADTQYF TGTGCCATCGGGAAGGGTTTTGCAGATACGCAGTATTTT
TRBJ2-7 TRBV4-3 few TRBD2 CASSQERGGPYEQYF TGCGCCAGCAGCCAGGAGCGGGGGGGACCCTACGAGCAGTACTTC
TRBJ2-7 TRBV4-1 - TRBD1 CASSPRDRGNEQYF TGCGCCAGCAGCCCCCGGGACAGGGGGAACGAGCAGTACTTC
TRBJ2-1 TRBV5-1 - TRBD2 CASSPGTSGRRPYNEQFF TGCGCCAGCAGCCCCGGGACTAGCGGGAGAAGGCCCTACAATGAGCAGTTCTTC
TRBJ1-5 TRBV4-1 - - CASSSREGSNQPQHF TGCGCCAGCAGCTCCCGTGAAGGTAGCAATCAGCCCCAGCATTTT
TRBJ1-3 TRBV29-1 - - CSVEGQNGNTIYF TGCAGCGTTGAAGGGCAAAATGGAAACACCATATATTTT
TRBJ1-1 TRBV10-3 - - CAISESQGSTEAFF TGTGCCATCAGTGAGTCACAGGGTAGCACTGAAGCTTTCTTT
TRBJ1-2 TRBV10-2 - - CASSEWGDYGYTF TGCGCCAGCAGTGAGTGGGGAGACTATGGCTACACCTTC
TRBJ2-5 TRBV7-9 - - CASSSYQETQYF TGTGCCAGCAGCTCGTACCAAGAGACCCAGTACTTC